This note documents a single T cell receptor beta chain sequence. There are many counts of this clonotype. There is no known antigen for this receptor. No base-level quality is on record; no much larger clone is a single base apart. Bulk unsorted tissue served as the source for RNA extraction, and RNA quality was assessed using a NanoDrop ND-1000 and an Agilent 2100. Normal lung samples were distant non-tumor tissue taken more than 3 cm from the tumor edge. The donors were newly diagnosed lung cancer patients admitted for thoracic surgery in China from August to November 2014 who had not received prior chemotherapy. Anyone who had undergone radiotherapy or chemotherapy before, or who had another cancer at the same time, was left out of the study. Pieces of surgical tissue measuring about 1-2.1 cm3 were kept in RNAlater solution and stored at -80 degrees C until use. The data belong to a study of tumor and adjacent non-tumor tissue in lung cancer (dated by TCRdb to about 2018). Concerning the study at large: Of the cohort, roughly 12 patients had adenocarcinoma, 2 had squamous cell carcinoma and 1 had small cell lung cancer. TCRbeta CDR3 sequencing was performed on approximately 30 paired specimens, with one tumor sample and one normal lung sample collected per patient. Bulk TCRbeta repertoires were compared between lung tumor tissue and matched distant non-tumor lung tissue obtained from approximately 16 lung cancer patients. Sequencing produced more than 100,000,000 productive TCRbeta reads in total, an average of about 4.5 million reads per sample. The 15 or so patients were aged about 30 to 76 years, included about ten men and 5 women, and had TNM stage I to III disease. Results and caveats for the whole study, not just this receptor: Tumor tissue showed significantly greater TCR diversity (inverse Simpson) than normal lung tissue (around 450 vs 150, P = 0.0075, Mann-Whitney U test). Neither the sequencing platform nor unique molecular identifiers are named or mentioned anywhere in the methods. Because peripheral blood was not sequenced, the blood TCRbeta repertoires of the lung cancer patients in the study went unexamined. Only roughly 16 patients were in the cohort, and the authors stated that larger samples and more detailed clinical data are needed. Younger patients had significantly higher TCR diversity, and higher tumor TCR diversity was associated with shorter overall and disease-free survival. A significantly larger cumulative share of the repertoire was made up by the top 100 clones in normal lung than in tumor tissue.

The library was made by multiplex PCR. The reads were generated on an Illumina HiSeq 2500. TCRbeta libraries were built by three rounds of nested PCR using primers (Table S4), following protocols modified from ARM-PCR. Before sequencing, PCR products of 200-500 bp were excised from the gel and purified with the QIAquick gel extraction kit. The original pipeline was this. Reads were cleaned with Trimmomatic, merged with FLASH into complete CDR3 sequences, and assigned to V(D)J germline segments with MiTCR. VDJtools was used to compute clonal diversity as the inverse Simpson's index. In-frame sequences lacking a premature stop codon were counted as productive reads. Using fastp at Q25 and MiXCR, TCRdb reprocessed the public reads and kept productive beta chains. Rows are unified per CDR3 protein, each entry keeping the most common DNA and genes. The V and J calls shown here were made by TCRdb, not taken from the authors' results. The sample data list tens of thousands of distinct CDR3 sequences, and around two thirds of these were observed just once. The ten largest clones add up to around a third of the sample.

Trimming removed 6 bases from V and 4 bases from J, leaving 18 bases between the germline ends. The CDR3 sequence holds 15 residues, the cysteine and phenylalanine included. Just CDR3 DNA is preserved here, 45 bases in frame from base 1. The germline V gene specifies WSHSY as CDR1 and SAAADI as CDR2. The chain links TRBV10-2 with TRBJ1-1; a weak D assignment points to TRBD1 (5 bases agree). This receptor was identified in a man in his 70s with non-small cell lung cancer. The sample comprised distant non-tumor lung tissue. The DNA sequence is as follows: TGCGCCAGCAGGGAAAACGCCGGGACTACCACTGAAGCTTTCTTT. Translated, this gives CASRENAGTTTEAFF.